The rows below give T cell receptor beta chains drawn from one sample of a study of blood T cell repertoires in COVID-19. Assay: immunoSEQ multiplex PCR; the TCRdb copy retains only in-frame clones and omits some. This sample has some 400,000 clones, with around nine tenths found just once. The sequenced material came from PBMCs or T cells enriched from blood (not recorded which). Receptors were obtained from a woman aged 25-40 years who had recovered from COVID-19. CDR3s include the opening cysteine and the closing phenylalanine or tryptophan. A D gene is named only where the DNA matches it firmly. The size field is filled for only some rows; it gives once, few, many or a size class.

j_gene: TRBJ1-1
v_gene: TRBV27
abundance: NA
d_gene: NA
CDR3nt: TGTGCCAGCAGTCAATACAGGCGGCTGAACACTGAAGCTTTCTTT
CDR3aa: CASSQYRRLNTEAFF

j_gene: TRBJ1-1
v_gene: TRBV18
abundance: NA
d_gene: NA
CDR3nt: TGTGCCAGCTCACCATCTCGGGAGAACACTGAAGCTTTCTTT
CDR3aa: CASSPSRENTEAFF

j_gene: TRBJ2-2
v_gene: TRBV5-1
abundance: few
d_gene: TRBD1
CDR3nt: TGCGCCAGCAGCTTGGATCGTGTCGGGACAGAGAACACCGGGGAGCTGTTTTTT
CDR3aa: CASSLDRVGTENTGELFF

j_gene: TRBJ2-1
v_gene: TRBV19
abundance: NA
d_gene: NA
CDR3nt: TGTGCCAGTAGCTCAGGAGGGACCGGGTCCTTATCCCCCTACAATGAGCAGTTCTTC
CDR3aa: CASSSGGTGSLSPYNEQFF

j_gene: TRBJ2-1
v_gene: TRBV4-1
abundance: NA
d_gene: NA
CDR3nt: TGCGCCAGCTCCACCCCCGGAGGGAATGAGCAGTTCTTC
CDR3aa: CASSTPGGNEQFF

j_gene: TRBJ2-7
v_gene: TRBV10-2
abundance: once
d_gene: TRBD2
CDR3nt: TGCGCCAGCAGTGATCCTAGGACTAGCGGGAGGGTAGGCGAGCAGTACTTC
CDR3aa: CASSDPRTSGRVGEQYF

j_gene: TRBJ1-4
v_gene: TRBV5-1
abundance: once
d_gene: TRBD1
CDR3nt: TGCGCCAGCAGCAAGGGACAGGGGGTGGCTAATGAAAAACTGTTTTTT
CDR3aa: CASSKGQGVANEKLFF

j_gene: TRBJ1-2
v_gene: TRBV2
abundance: NA
d_gene: TRBD1
CDR3nt: TGTGCCAGCACCCCCCCCCGGGACAGCTATGGCTACACCTTC
CDR3aa: CASTPPRDSYGYTF

j_gene: TRBJ2-7
v_gene: TRBV11-2
abundance: once
d_gene: NA
CDR3nt: TGTGCCAGCAGCTTATTCCCTAGCGTAAATTACGAGCAGTACTTC
CDR3aa: CASSLFPSVNYEQYF

j_gene: TRBJ2-7
v_gene: TRBV28
abundance: NA
d_gene: TRBD2
CDR3nt: TGTGCCAGCAGTTTAGTTTCAGCGGGATCCTACGAGCAGTACTTC
CDR3aa: CASSLVSAGSYEQYF

j_gene: TRBJ2-3
v_gene: TRBV7-3
abundance: NA
d_gene: NA
CDR3nt: TGTGCCAGCAGCTCACAGGGTCGGGCAGATACGCAGTATTTT
CDR3aa: CASSSQGRADTQYF

j_gene: TRBJ1-1
v_gene: TRBV2
abundance: NA
d_gene: NA
CDR3nt: TGTGCCAGCAGAAAAGAAACGGGGGGTACTGAAGCTTTCTTT
CDR3aa: CASRKETGGTEAFF

j_gene: TRBJ1-4
v_gene: TRBV7-9
abundance: NA
d_gene: NA
CDR3nt: TGTGCCAGCAACGCGGGGGACGGCCCTGGTGAAAAACTGTTTTTT
CDR3aa: CASNAGDGPGEKLFF

j_gene: TRBJ1-1
v_gene: TRBV18
abundance: once
d_gene: NA
CDR3nt: TGTGCCAGCTCACCACTCCGGGCGGAGGGCGCTGAAGCTTTCTTT
CDR3aa: CASSPLRAEGAEAFF

j_gene: TRBJ1-2
v_gene: TRBV5-4
abundance: NA
d_gene: NA
CDR3nt: TGTGCCAGCAGCTTGACGGTTGGGGCAGGAGGCTACACCTTC
CDR3aa: CASSLTVGAGGYTF

j_gene: TRBJ1-5
v_gene: TRBV6-5
abundance: NA
d_gene: TRBD1
CDR3nt: TGTGCCAGCAGACTACAGGGGGCCGGCAATCAGCCCCAGCATTTT
CDR3aa: CASRLQGAGNQPQHF

j_gene: TRBJ1-4
v_gene: TRBV6-1
abundance: NA
d_gene: NA
CDR3nt: TGTGCCAGCAGTGAGGAGAGGAGGGCAAAACTGTTTTTT
CDR3aa: CASSEERRAKLFF

j_gene: TRBJ1-2
v_gene: TRBV9
abundance: NA
d_gene: NA
CDR3nt: TGTGCCAGCAGCTTGCGGGACTATGGCTACACCTTC
CDR3aa: CASSLRDYGYTF

j_gene: TRBJ2-1
v_gene: TRBV29-1
abundance: NA
d_gene: NA
CDR3nt: TGCAGCGCCCGATCATCGGGGTCGAGTGAGTTCTTC
CDR3aa: CSARSSGSSEFF

j_gene: TRBJ1-6
v_gene: TRBV5-1
abundance: NA
d_gene: TRBD1
CDR3nt: TGCGCCAGCAGCAAGGGACAGGGAACTACGCGCTCACCCCTCCACTTT
CDR3aa: CASSKGQGTTRSPLHF

j_gene: TRBJ1-4
v_gene: TRBV5-6
abundance: NA
d_gene: TRBD1
CDR3nt: TGTGCCAGCAGCCCAAACCGGGACAGAGAGGAAAAACTGTTTTTT
CDR3aa: CASSPNRDREEKLFF

j_gene: TRBJ2-5
v_gene: TRBV13
abundance: NA
d_gene: TRBD1
CDR3nt: TGTGCCAGCAGCGGACAGGGGTTCGAGAAGACCCAGTACTTC
CDR3aa: CASSGQGFEKTQYF

j_gene: TRBJ1-1
v_gene: TRBV6-1
abundance: NA
d_gene: NA
CDR3nt: TGTGCCAGCAGTGAGAACCAAAGCAGGGTAGGTTCTGAAGCTTTCTTT
CDR3aa: CASSENQSRVGSEAFF

j_gene: TRBJ1-5
v_gene: TRBV24-1
abundance: NA
d_gene: NA
CDR3nt: TGTGCCACCAGTGACTCCGGGATCAGGGGTCAGCCCCAGCATTTT
CDR3aa: CATSDSGIRGQPQHF

j_gene: TRBJ1-5
v_gene: TRBV30
abundance: NA
d_gene: TRBD1
CDR3nt: TGTGCCTGGAATTCCGGGCACAGGGGGCAGCCCCAGCATTTT
CDR3aa: CAWNSGHRGQPQHF

j_gene: TRBJ2-2
v_gene: TRBV24-1
abundance: NA
d_gene: TRBD2
CDR3nt: TGTGCCACCAGTGATACGGGGACTAGCGGGAGCACCGGGGAGCTGTTTTTT
CDR3aa: CATSDTGTSGSTGELFF